Listed here is a single TCR beta chain. Method: immunoSEQ multiplex PCR; TCRdb's copy keeps in-frame clones and lacks some. The sample consists of about 85,000 clones, approximately 86% of them appearing once. This CDR3 has 15 amino acids. With V trimmed by 4 bases and J by 1 base, 3 bases remained unmatched. Germline V gene data show CDR1 as SNHLY and CDR2 as FYNNEI. Blood specimens came from baseline, cycle 4 day 1, and cycle 7 day 1. The record originates from a study of OX40 agonist ivuxolimab in advanced cancers. Study summary: Three patients, one with hepatocellular carcinoma and two with cutaneous melanoma, achieved partial responses.

Sequenced here: CD4+ or CD8+ T cells sorted from blood, sampled in a trial of the OX40 agonist ivuxolimab. The receptor comes from an adult with an advanced solid tumor such as melanoma, head and neck, liver or kidney cancer. The J gene is TRBJ1-1, the V gene TRBV2; 10 nucleotides agree with TRBD1. The CDR3 sequence is CASSGQGAENTEAFF. The CDR3 bases are TGTGCCAGCAGTGGACAGGGGGCTGAGAACACTGAAGCTTTCTTT.